The 14 T cell receptor beta chains given below trace back to one sample, sequenced in a study of T-cell memory formation after mild COVID-19. MiXCR, applied by TCRdb to the 5' RACE reads, yields one record per CDR3 protein. The sample has a few hundred thousand distinct CDR3 sequences; roughly 20% are singletons. Sequenced material: PBMCs or a T cell subset sorted from them (not recorded which). Source of these receptors: an adult woman who had mild COVID-19 (a few samples of this study predate the infection). Cell type and time point are not known.

The chain uses TRBV6-5 and TRBJ1-1, with no clear D. The CDR3 covers 13 residues. V gave up 7 bases and J gave up 0 bases, with 9 bases separating them. Looked up from germline, CDR1 is MNHEY and CDR2 is SVGAGI. The DNA for the CDR3 is TGTGCCAGCATGGAGAGAATGAACACTGAAGCTTTCTTT. This translates into CASMERMNTEAFF.

This clonotype came up a few times. The chain combines TRBV6-2 or TRBV6-3 with TRBJ1-5; TRBD1 is a possible D gene (6 bases). V lost 6 bases, J lost 3 bases, and 15 bases lay in between. From germline, CDR1 is MNHEY and CDR2 SVGEGT. The CDR3 has 15 amino acids. CDR3 in DNA: TGTGCCAGCAGGGAGACGGGACACCTCAATCAGCCCCAGCATTTT. It encodes CASRETGHLNQPQHF.

This clonotype came up a few times. CDR3 region: CASMAGEETQYF. The CDR3 region has the DNA TGTGCCAGCATGGCAGGGGAAGAGACCCAGTACTTC. J is TRBJ2-5 and V is TRBV2; possible D gene TRBD1, 6 bases. Germline V CDR1 and CDR2: SNHLY, FYNNEI. Trimming stripped 7 bases from V and 3 bases from J, with 9 bases between. CDR3 size: 12 residues.

In this sample, this clonotype turned up a few times. V is TRBV4-3 and J is TRBJ1-1; D remains ambiguous. The germline CDR1 and CDR2 sequences are LGHNA and YSLEER. The CDR3 runs 16 residues. The germline V and J ends were trimmed by 1 base and 4 bases, with 16 bases remaining between them. The CDR3 DNA reads as TGCGCCAGCAGCCAAGGCACCGGGTCACTGAGCACTGAAGCTTTCTTT. It specifies CASSQGTGSLSTEAFF.

V and J are TRBV4-1 and TRBJ2-7; weak D call: TRBD1 (6 bases). V dropped 1 base and J dropped 3 bases, with 19 bases sitting between them. CDR3 length equals 17 residues. Germline CDR1 and CDR2: MGHRA and YSYEKL. The CDR3 nucleotides are TGCGCCAGCAGCCAAGGGGACGCAGGGGTCACTTTCTACGAGCAGTACTTC. Residues: CASSQGDAGVTFYEQYF.

This clonotype was detected only a few times. The chain links TRBV12-3 or TRBV12-4 to TRBJ1-4, with D uncertain. V lost 6 bases and J lost 0, with 5 bases in between. This CDR3 has 13 amino acids. The CDR3, as DNA: TGTGCCAGCAGCAAGACAACTAATGAAAAACTGTTTTTT. Encoded protein: CASSKTTNEKLFF.

This clonotype was detected only a few times. The CDR3 DNA follows: TGTGCCAGCAGCAGCCAGGGGGTCTGCGAGCAGTACTTC. This sequence encodes CASSSQGVCEQYF. The chain is built from TRBV21-1 and TRBJ2-7; TRBD1 was called by the table and not checked on the DNA. TRBV21-1 is shown as a pseudogene. The CDR3 has 13 residues.

This clonotype was detected a few times. The chain joins TRBV29-1 to TRBJ2-7, with D possibly TRBD2 on 5 matching bases. Trimming pared 7 bases from V and 5 bases from J, leaving 24 bases between. This CDR3 is built from 15 residues. CDR1 and CDR2 from the germline V gene are SQVTM and ANQGSEA. CDR3 region: CSATKTGGSYDEQYF. CDR3 DNA: TGCAGCGCAACCAAGACCGGAGGTTCGTACGACGAGCAGTACTTC.

The V call is TRBV7-9, the J call TRBJ1-2; D not resolved. CDR3 length: 13 amino acids. The V end lost 1 base, the J end lost 6 bases, and 9 bases lay between the germline ends. Germline CDR1 is SEHNR and CDR2 is FQNEAQ (reference sequence). The DNA of the CDR3 is TGTGCCAGCAGCTTAGGGCTGGTAAATGGCTACACCTTC. Its translation is CASSLGLVNGYTF.

The V gene is TRBV20-1, the J gene TRBJ2-7; D tentatively reads TRBD1 or TRBD2 (6 bases each). In germline, CDR1 is DFQATT, CDR2 SNEGSKA (reference sequence). V lost 2 bases and J 1 base, leaving 12 bases between the germline ends. This CDR3 spans 14 amino acids. Written as DNA, the CDR3 is TGCAGTGCTAGATCGGGGGCAAATTCCTACGAGCAGTACTTC. It specifies CSARSGANSYEQYF.

In its sample, this clonotype was seen a few times. The rearrangement joins TRBV9 to TRBJ2-7; no definite D call. This CDR3 is built from 15 residues. The V and J ends lost 0 bases and 2 bases respectively, with 12 bases between them. Germline V gives CDR1 SGDLS, CDR2 YYNGEE. CDR3 nucleotide sequence: TGTGCCAGCAGCGTAGGGGTAGACATAGCCTACGAGCAGTACTTC. Translation gives CASSVGVDIAYEQYF. Based on the CDR3 plus reference TRBV9 and TRBJ2-7, the full variable domain is DSGVTQTPKHLITATGQRVTLRCSPRSGDLSVYWYQQSLDQGLQFLIQYYNGEERAKGNILERFSAQQFPDLHSELNLSSLELGDSALYFCASSVGVDIAYEQYFGPGTRLTVT.

The CDR3 DNA reads as TGTGCCAGCAGTTTTGGGGGCCCCCTCTCCTACGAGCAGTACTTC. Translation gives CASSFGGPLSYEQYF. This chain connects TRBV12-3 or TRBV12-4 to TRBJ2-7; tentative D call: TRBD1 (6 bases). The CDR3 sequence is 15 residues long. The V and J ends lost 3 bases and 0 bases respectively, with 12 bases between them.

This rearrangement joins TRBV5-4 to TRBJ1-6; TRBD1 matches 11 bases. This CDR3 is built from 14 residues. The V segment lost 4 bases and the J segment 14 bases; nucleotides outside the gene matches: 8. In germline, CDR1 is SGHNT, CDR2 YYREEE (reference sequence). This chain's CDR3 is CASSPGQGDASLHF. CDR3 nucleotides: TGTGCCAGCAGCCCGGGACAGGGGGACGCGTCCCTCCACTTT.

The V and J genes are TRBV7-2 and TRBJ2-2; D is unresolved. The CDR3 has 14 residues. Deletions cut 6 bases from V and 1 base from J, with 9 bases between. The germline gives CDR1 SGHTA, CDR2 FQGNSA. This CDR3 is CASRRAGNTGELFF. The CDR3 bases are TGTGCCAGCAGACGGGCAGGGAACACCGGGGAGCTGTTTTTT.